The 25 T cell receptor beta chains below all came from one sample that was sequenced in a study of cytomegalovirus exposure and HLA in healthy donors. Amplification used 60 Vbeta primers and 13 Jbeta primers. This table comes from immunoSEQ multiplex PCR, and its TCRdb copy is limited to in-frame clones, with some not included. The sample holds about 150,000 clones, around 83% seen once. Sequencing used PBMCs. Receptor source: a man in his thirties or forties in good health and CMV-seropositive.

V is TRBV5-6 and J is TRBJ2-1, with TRBD2 identical over 7 bases. V trimming: 0 bases; J trimming: 16 bases; junction bases outside the gene matches: 10. Looked up from germline, CDR1 is SGHDT and CDR2 is YYEEEE. The CDR3 length is 13 residues. CDR3 region: CASSLGGKRGEFF. The CDR3 DNA reads TGTGCCAGCAGCTTGGGGGGAAAACGGGGGGAATTCTTC.

The chain joins TRBV14 to TRBJ2-7; 8 positions match TRBD2. This CDR3 comprises 13 residues. Germline V gene sequence: CDR1 SGHDN, CDR2 FVKESK. The V segment lost 4 bases and the J segment 2 bases; nucleotides outside the gene matches: 1. The CDR3 is CASSPTSAYEQYF. The CDR3 bases are TGTGCCAGCAGCCCGACTAGCGCCTACGAGCAGTACTTC. The full variable domain, in which reference TRBV14 and TRBJ2-7 provide the parts outside the CDR3, is EAGVTQFPSHSVIEKGQTVTLRCDPISGHDNLYWYRRVMGKEIKFLLHFVKESKQDESGMPNNRFLAERTGGTYSTLKVQPAELEDSGVYFCASSPTSAYEQYFGPGTRLTVT.

This chain connects TRBV6-1 to TRBJ2-7; TRBD1 agrees at 9 bases. V lost 3 bases and J lost 2; bases outside the gene matches: 5. Germline CDR1 is MNHNS and CDR2 is SASEGT. The length of the CDR3 is 15 residues. The CDR3 spells CASSEIWTGAYEQYV. CDR3 DNA: TGTGCCAGCAGTGAGATCTGGACAGGGGCCTACGAGCAGTACGTC.

The J gene is TRBJ2-3, the V gene TRBV19; TRBD2 might be the D (6 bases). The germline V gene has CDR1 LNHDA and CDR2 SQIVND (reference sequence). Trimming removed 6 bases at V and 0 bases at J, with 10 bases between. CDR3 length: 14 residues. CDR3 sequence reads: CASSWAGSTDTQYF. In DNA, the CDR3 is TGTGCCAGTAGCTGGGCGGGAAGCACAGATACGCAGTATTTT.

V is TRBV6-5 and J is TRBJ2-1; D is possibly TRBD2 (5 bases). The CDR3 is made up of 13 amino acids. V shed 5 bases and J shed 8 bases, with 13 bases lying between them. The germline gives CDR1 MNHEY, CDR2 SVGAGI. The CDR3 protein is CASSLAWNDEQFF. The CDR3, as DNA: TGTGCCAGCAGTCTAGCTTGGAACGATGAGCAGTTCTTC.

V gene TRBV27 combines with J gene TRBJ2-5, with D unresolved. The J call may be in error: the DNA end matches TRBJ2-7 better. The CDR3 is made up of 13 amino acids. Germline V gene sequence: CDR1 MNHEY, CDR2 SMNVEV (reference sequence). CDR3: CASSWAGDYEQYF. The CDR3 DNA follows: TGTGCCAGCAGTTGGGCAGGTGACTACGAGCAGTACTTC.

The CDR3 coding sequence is TGTGCCAGCAACAACCAGGGCTTCTATGGCTACACCTTC. As protein: CASNNQGFYGYTF. The V and J genes are TRBV9 and TRBJ1-2; a weak D match, TRBD1 (5 bases). The V end lost 6 bases, the J end lost 4 bases, and 13 bases lay between the germline ends. The CDR3 runs 13 residues. The germline V gene has CDR1 SGDLS and CDR2 YYNGEE.

The chain links TRBV6-5 to TRBJ2-5, with 10 bases identical to TRBD2. Germline V gene lookup returns CDR1 MNHEY and CDR2 SVGAGI. The CDR3 length is 14 residues. J was trimmed by 2 bases and V by 6 bases; bases with no gene match: 3. The CDR3 region is CASRGLAAQETQYF. The DNA of the CDR3 is TGTGCCAGCAGAGGACTAGCGGCACAAGAGACCCAGTACTTC.

The genes are TRBV9 and TRBJ2-3; 7 bases map to TRBD2. The CDR3 loop spans 16 amino acids. The V gene end was trimmed by 4 bases and the J gene end by 4 bases; junction bases not matched to a gene: 12. Germline CDR1 and CDR2: SGDLS and YYNGEE. The CDR3 DNA follows: TGTGCCAGCAGCCCCATTGGGGGAGGGCCCGCAGATACGCAGTATTTT. Translating gives CASSPIGGGPADTQYF.

The genes are TRBV9 and TRBJ2-2, with D possibly TRBD1 on 5 matching bases. The length of the CDR3 is 15 residues. V was pared by 0 bases and J by 4 bases, with 10 bases between. The germline gives CDR1 SGDLS, CDR2 YYNGEE. The CDR3 loop is CASSVASGPTGELFF. DNA for the CDR3: TGTGCCAGCAGCGTAGCGTCAGGGCCCACCGGGGAGCTGTTTTTT.

This clone was detected only once. The chain is built from TRBV7-8 and TRBJ2-3; a possible D gene is TRBD2 (5 bases). Trimming took off 5 bases at V and 1 base at J, with 16 bases between the two ends. The CDR3 runs 16 residues. The V gene's germline CDR1 is SGHVS and CDR2 FQNEAQ. This CDR3 reads CASSLKLFGGTDTQYF. For the CDR3, the DNA is TGTGCCAGCAGCCTTAAATTATTCGGGGGCACAGATACGCAGTATTTT.

Written as DNA, the CDR3 is TGTGCCAGCAGTTCCGGGGGGACAGGCTCTGGAAACACCATATATTTT. Protein sequence: CASSSGGTGSGNTIYF. J is TRBJ1-3 and V is TRBV6-5; 8 bases are a match to TRBD1. This CDR3 region has 16 residues. After removal of 4 bases from V and 0 bases from J, the junction contained 5 bases not matched to a gene. CDR1 MNHEY and CDR2 SVGAGI come from the germline V gene.

The CDR3 DNA reads TGTGCCAGCTCACCAGGCAGGCAGGACTATGGCTACACCTTC. Translating it yields CASSPGRQDYGYTF. This chain uses TRBV18 with TRBJ1-2; D remains unclear. Between the trimmed V and J ends, which lost 2 bases and 3 bases, there was a span of 10 bases. Germline CDR1 KGHSH, CDR2 LQKENI. The CDR3 is 14 residues long.

This chain connects TRBV19 to TRBJ2-5; 9 bases are a match to TRBD1. Germline V lookup: CDR1 LNHDA, CDR2 SQIVND (reference sequence). This CDR3 contains 14 residues. V dropped 6 bases and J dropped 5; count of bases not matched to a gene: 7. Here the CDR3 DNA reads TGTGCCAGTAGGGACAGGGGTGGTTTGGAGACCCAGTACTTC. This sequence encodes CASRDRGGLETQYF. The full variable domain, rest sourced from reference TRBV19 and TRBJ2-5, is DGGITQSPKYLFRKEGQNVTLSCEQNLNHDAMYWYRQDPGQGLRLIYYSQIVNDFQKGDIAEGYSVSREKKESFPLTVTSAQKNPTAFYLCASRDRGGLETQYFGPGTRLLVL.

J is TRBJ2-1 and V is TRBV7-9, with no clear D. The V gene's germline CDR1 is SEHNR and CDR2 FQNEAQ (reference sequence). V lost 1 base and J lost 15, with 16 bases in between. This CDR3 is 13 amino acids long. CDR3 nucleotide sequence: TGTGCCAGCAGCTTAGGGGCCGATAAGTATCGGTTCTTC. Its protein product is CASSLGADKYRFF. The full variable domain, completed using reference TRBV7-9 and TRBJ2-1, is DTGVSQNPRHKITKRGQNVTFRCDPISEHNRLYWYRQTLGQGPEFLTYFQNEAQLEKSRLLSDRFSAERPKGSFSTLEIQRTEQGDSAMYLCASSLGADKYRFFGPGTRLTVL.

This chain uses TRBV5-6 with TRBJ2-5; maybe TRBD1 (6 bases). Per germline, CDR1 SGHDT and CDR2 YYEEEE. The V and J ends lost 3 bases and 5 bases respectively, with 14 bases between them. This CDR3 contains 14 residues. The CDR3 loop is CASSSTRQGETQYF. The DNA for the CDR3 is TGTGCCAGCAGCTCAACCCGTCAGGGGGAGACCCAGTACTTC.

The chain uses TRBV11-3 and TRBJ2-6, with 8 bases identical to TRBD1. This CDR3 comprises 16 residues. The ends lost 5 bases at V and 3 bases at J; junction bases unmatched: 6. Per the germline V gene, CDR1 is SGHNT and CDR2 is YENEEA. The CDR3 bases are TGTGCCAGCAGCCTTCAGGGGGCGGGTGGGGCCAACGTCCTGACTTTC. The encoded protein is CASSLQGAGGANVLTF.

This clone has a handful of counts. This rearrangement joins TRBV19 to TRBJ1-1; a possible D gene is TRBD1 (5 bases). V lost 5 bases and J lost 11, with 18 bases in between. Germline V gene data show CDR1 as LNHDA and CDR2 as SQIVND (reference sequence). This CDR3 contains 13 residues. CDR3 in DNA: TGTGCCAGTAGTGGACGACACGGAGGGGAGGCTTTCTTT. Translating gives CASSGRHGGEAFF.

This chain links TRBV5-4 with TRBJ1-1; 8 bases agree with TRBD1. The CDR3 runs 17 residues. In germline, CDR1 is SGHNT, CDR2 YYREEE (reference sequence). Trimming cost V 3 bases and J 0 bases; bases outside gene matches: 10. This CDR3 reads CASSWGPGGALNTEAFF. The CDR3 DNA sequence: TGTGCCAGCAGCTGGGGGCCAGGGGGCGCGTTGAACACTGAAGCTTTCTTT. Looking up the rest from reference TRBV5-4 and TRBJ1-1 gives the full variable domain: ETGVTQSPTHLIKTRGQQVTLRCSSQSGHNTVSWYQQALGQGPQFIFQYYREEENGRGNFPPRFSGLQFPNYSSELNVNALELDDSALYLCASSWGPGGALNTEAFFGQGTRLTVV.

Details on this clone: An end of the junction does not agree with germline; a read error may underlie this. V and J are TRBV9 and TRBJ2-3; D may be TRBD2 (5 bases). Looked up from germline, CDR1 is SGDLS and CDR2 is YYNGEE. There are 15 residues in the CDR3. The CDR3 nucleotides read TGTGCCAGCAGCCAGGTACTAGGGAGCACAAATACGCAGTATTTT. Amino acid sequence: CASSQVLGSTNTQYF.

V is TRBV7-2 and J is TRBJ2-1; possibly TRBD2 for D (5 bases). The V end lost 5 bases, the J end lost 8 bases, and 16 bases lay between the germline ends. Germline values: CDR1 SGHTA, CDR2 FQGNSA. The CDR3 has 14 residues. For the CDR3, the DNA is TGTGCCAGCAGCCTCCTGGGGAGTGGCGATGAGCAGTTCTTC. Residues: CASSLLGSGDEQFF.

This clone was seen at least ten times. The DNA of the CDR3 is TGCGCCAGCAGCTTGGAGTGGGCTAGCGGGACCAATACGCAGTATTTT. Protein product: CASSLEWASGTNTQYF. The rearrangement joins TRBV5-1 to TRBJ2-3; 9 nucleotides match TRBD2. The length of the CDR3 is 16 residues. Unmatched junction bases numbered 9, after V lost 0 bases and J lost 7 bases. Germline values: CDR1 SGHRS, CDR2 YFSETQ.

The rearrangement uses TRBV5-1 and TRBJ2-5, with 7 bases matching TRBD2. Trimming at V came to 3 bases and at J to 5 bases, leaving 10 bases not matched to a gene. Germline V gene sequence: CDR1 SGHRS, CDR2 YFSETQ. This CDR3 is built from 15 residues. The DNA of the CDR3 is TGCGCCAGCAGCTCCCGGACTAGAGGGGTGGAGACCCAGTACTTC. Translating gives CASSSRTRGVETQYF. Drawing the rest from reference TRBV5-1 and TRBJ2-5, the complete variable domain is KAGVTQTPRYLIKTRGQQVTLSCSPISGHRSVSWYQQTPGQGLQFLFEYFSETQRNKGNFPGRFSGRQFSNSRSEMNVSTLELGDSALYLCASSSRTRGVETQYFGPGTRLLVL.

This CDR3 is CASSSRQGLIDEQFF. CDR3 nucleotides: TGTGCCAGCAGCTCCAGACAGGGGTTGATCGATGAGCAGTTCTTC. This rearrangement joins TRBV7-8 to TRBJ2-1; 8 nucleotides match TRBD1. After removal of 4 bases from V and 8 bases from J, the junction contained 10 bases not matched to a gene. Looked up from germline, CDR1 is SGHVS and CDR2 is FQNEAQ. The length of the CDR3 is 15 residues.

This clone was observed a single time. This chain joins TRBV7-2 and TRBJ1-5, with no clear D. The CDR3 contains 16 residues. The V end lost 5 bases, the J end lost 4 bases, and 18 bases lay between the germline ends. Per germline, CDR1 SGHTA and CDR2 FQGNSA. DNA of the CDR3: TGTGCCAGCAGCCAGCAGCGGGGAGGGTCGAATCAGCCCCAGCATTTT. As protein: CASSQQRGGSNQPQHF.